What follows are 8 T cell receptor beta chains derived from one specimen sequenced in a study of cytomegalovirus exposure and HLA in healthy donors. The PCR used 60 Vbeta and 13 Jbeta primers. Here immunoSEQ multiplex PCR was the method, and the copy in TCRdb shows in-frame clones only, minus some. In all, the sample yields under 95,000 clones. Sequenced sample: PBMCs. These receptor sequences come from a man aged 18 to 30 in good health and CMV-seropositive.

V usage is TRBV2 and J usage is TRBJ1-2, with D perhaps matching TRBD1 (5 bases). The CDR3 loop spans 13 amino acids. Germline loops: CDR1 SNHLY, CDR2 FYNNEI. Trimming took 5 bases from V and 4 from J, leaving 11 bases between them. This CDR3 is CASSPQQGYGYTF. Written as DNA, the CDR3 is TGTGCCAGCAGTCCCCAGCAGGGCTATGGCTACACCTTC.

The rearrangement links TRBV5-6 to TRBJ1-5, with D unresolved. There are 14 residues in the CDR3. Between the trimmed V and J ends, which lost 0 bases and 2 bases, there was a span of 6 bases. CDR1 SGHDT and CDR2 YYEEEE come from the germline V gene. As DNA, the CDR3 is TGTGCCAGCAGCTTGGGACATGGCAATCAGCCCCAGCATTTT. Translated, it gives CASSLGHGNQPQHF.

V is TRBV28 and J is TRBJ1-2; 7 bases line up with TRBD1. Germline CDR1 is MDHEN and CDR2 is SYDVKM. V trimming: 5 bases; J trimming: 8 bases; junction bases outside the gene matches: 17. The CDR3 contains 16 residues. The CDR3 nucleotides read TGTGCCAGCAGTAGACAGGGAGGTAGATATGTTTCGGGCTACACCTTC. Its translation is CASSRQGGRYVSGYTF.

The gene calls are TRBV7-7 and TRBJ2-2; D ambiguous. Trimming removed 2 bases from V and 0 bases from J, with 13 bases in between. Germline V gene sequence: CDR1 SSHAT, CDR2 FNYEAQ (reference sequence). The CDR3 loop spans 17 amino acids. The CDR3 DNA is TGTGCCAGCAGCTTAAAGCTCCGCGGTCCGAACACCGGGGAGCTGTTTTTT. Its translation: CASSLKLRGPNTGELFF.

The chain uses TRBV12-2 and TRBJ1-1; the DNA was not used to check the table's D call, TRBD1. TRBV12-2 is reported as a pseudogene. CDR3 length: 16 residues. CDR3 loop: CASRLRAGCRNTEAFF. The CDR3 DNA reads TGTGCAAGTCGCTTAAGGGCAGGGTGTCGGAACACTGAAGCTTTCTTT.

The chain combines TRBV15 with TRBJ1-4; D is uncertain. The V end lost 9 bases, the J end lost 6 bases, and 17 bases lay between the germline ends. The CDR3 sequence is 14 residues long. The germline CDR1 and CDR2 sequences are LNHNV and YYDKDF (reference sequence). The CDR3: CATKSMRADEKLFF. The CDR3 DNA follows: TGTGCCACTAAATCCATGAGGGCGGATGAAAAACTGTTTTTT. Full variable domain (remainder filled in from reference TRBV15 and TRBJ1-4): DAMVIQNPRYQVTQFGKPVTLSCSQTLNHNVMYWYQQKSSQAPKLLFHYYDKDFNNEADTPDNFQSRRPNTSFCFLDIRSPGLGDTAMYLCATKSMRADEKLFFGSGTQLSVL.

This sequence joins TRBV11-2 and TRBJ2-3, with a tentative D call TRBD2 (5 bases). Trimming shortened V by 4 bases and J by 0 bases, and 11 bases separated the two germline ends. This CDR3 contains 15 residues. In germline, CDR1 is SGHAT, CDR2 FQNNGV. Here the CDR3 reads CASSSPRTSTDTQYF. The CDR3 nucleotides read TGTGCCAGCAGCTCTCCCCGGACTAGCACAGATACGCAGTATTTT.

The chain uses TRBV19 and TRBJ2-7; tentatively, D is TRBD2 (6 bases). The CDR3 spans 11 residues. Germline V lookup: CDR1 LNHDA, CDR2 SQIVND (reference sequence). V was trimmed by 8 bases and J by 8 bases, leaving 13 bases between them. The CDR3 DNA is TGTGCCAGTGGGACTCCTACTCAGCAGTACTTC. Its translation: CASGTPTQQYF.